The next 8 T cell receptor beta chains were all read from a single sample in a study of T cell responses to AZD1222 COVID-19 vaccine. The data were produced by immunoSEQ multiplex PCR, yet TCRdb's version contains in-frame clones alone and is incomplete. The sample yields 80,000 or so clones, 88% seen once. The sample was peripheral blood, taken on day 0 of MenACWY control vaccination. Receptor source: an adult in good health.

CDR3 DNA: TGTGCCAGCAGCCTGGACAGGGGAGAGACCCAGTACTTC. Translated, it gives CASSLDRGETQYF. This chain joins TRBV6-5 and TRBJ2-5; 9 bases are a match to TRBD1. In germline, CDR1 is MNHEY, CDR2 SVGAGI. J lost 4 bases, V lost 6 bases, and 3 bases had no gene match. The CDR3 runs 13 residues.

V and J are TRBV27 and TRBJ1-2; a possible D gene is TRBD1 (5 bases). Trimming left V 2 bases short and J 7 bases short, with 11 bases between. The CDR3 contains 13 residues. CDR1 is MNHEY, CDR2 SMNVEV, per germline (reference sequence). CDR3 region: CASSLTGRFGYTF. CDR3 bases: TGTGCCAGCAGTTTAACGGGGCGTTTTGGCTACACCTTC.

The gene calls are TRBV30 and TRBJ2-5, with TRBD2 matching 9 bases. CDR1 and CDR2 from the germline V gene are GTSNPN and SVGIG (reference sequence). This CDR3 contains 13 residues. The V gene end was trimmed by 2 bases and the J gene end by 9 bases; junction bases not matched to a gene: 7. The CDR3 reads CAWSRSGGKAQYF. CDR3 DNA sequence: TGTGCCTGGAGTCGAAGCGGGGGGAAGGCCCAGTACTTC.

This chain joins TRBV5-6 and TRBJ1-1; 7 positions agree with TRBD1. CDR1 and CDR2 from the germline V gene are SGHDT and YYEEEE. This CDR3 contains 14 residues. V trimming: 2 bases; J trimming: 1 base; junction bases outside the gene matches: 2. CDR3 sequence (DNA): TGTGCCAGCAGCTTCAGGACAGGGAACACTGAAGCTTTCTTT. It codes for CASSFRTGNTEAFF.

In the case of this clone: Just one base apart from a much larger clone, this may be a read error. This rearrangement joins TRBV6-4 to TRBJ2-3, with 13 bases aligning to TRBD2. The CDR3 has 15 amino acids. Germline V gene data show CDR1 as MRHNA and CDR2 as SNTAGT. Trimming removed 3 bases from V and 4 bases from J; junction bases left unmatched: 1. CDR3 region: CASSELAGGPDTQYF. The CDR3 region has the DNA TGTGCCAGCAGTGAACTAGCGGGGGGGCCAGATACGCAGTATTTT.

The chain uses TRBV5-6 and TRBJ1-2, with a possible D match to TRBD1 (6 bases). Germline V lookup: CDR1 SGHDT, CDR2 YYEEEE. The length of the CDR3 is 14 residues. V lost 2 bases to trimming and J lost 4 bases, with 12 bases between them. The CDR3 nucleotides read TGTGCCAGCAGCTTTGACAGACAGGTCTATGGCTACACCTTC. Its translation is CASSFDRQVYGYTF.

V gene TRBV4-2 combines with J gene TRBJ2-7, with a possible D match to TRBD1 (6 bases). This CDR3 has 16 amino acids. In germline, CDR1 is LGHNA, CDR2 YNFKEQ. Trimming removed 0 bases at V and 0 bases at J, with 12 bases between. CDR3 sequence: CASSQDQLQGSYEQYF. For the CDR3, the DNA is TGTGCCAGCAGCCAAGATCAGCTACAGGGCTCCTACGAGCAGTACTTC.

The chain combines TRBV6-1 with TRBJ1-2; maybe TRBD1 (6 bases). This CDR3 is built from 15 residues. Germline loops: CDR1 MNHNS, CDR2 SASEGT. V was cut by 3 bases and J by 3 bases, with 14 bases left in between. CDR3 sequence reads: CASSDPGGADYGYTF. In DNA, the CDR3 is TGTGCCAGCAGTGATCCCGGGGGCGCGGACTATGGCTACACCTTC.